These 19 T cell receptor beta chains originate from one sample sequenced in a study of cytomegalovirus exposure and HLA in healthy donors. Primers: 60 Vbeta forward and 13 Jbeta reverse. Measured with immunoSEQ multiplex PCR; TCRdb has only the in-frame clones, and not every one. The profile shows a few hundred thousand clones, approximately 82% of them singletons. Input material: PBMCs. These receptor sequences come from a woman in her sixties or seventies in good health and CMV-seropositive.

V gene TRBV6-5 combines with J gene TRBJ2-3, with D unresolved. V lost 5 bases and J lost 3, with 12 bases in between. This CDR3 contains 14 residues. The germline V gene has CDR1 MNHEY and CDR2 SVGAGI. The chain's CDR3 is CASSRDHATDTQYF. Written as DNA, the CDR3 is TGTGCCAGCAGTCGAGATCATGCGACAGATACGCAGTATTTT.

The chain carries TRBV10-2 and TRBJ2-7, with no clear D. The CDR3 length is 12 residues. V was shortened by 3 bases and J by 0 bases, with 3 bases between the two germline ends. CDR1 is WSHSY and CDR2 is SAAADI in the germline V gene. This CDR3 reads CASSDISYEQYF. The CDR3 DNA is TGCGCCAGCAGTGATATCTCCTACGAGCAGTACTTC.

J is TRBJ2-7 and V is TRBV5-1; 9 bases align to TRBD2. The ends lost 2 bases at V and 5 bases at J; junction bases unmatched: 5. This CDR3 has 14 residues. The germline gives CDR1 SGHRS, CDR2 YFSETQ. The chain's CDR3 is CASSFQREDHEQYF. In DNA form, the CDR3 reads TGCGCCAGCAGCTTCCAGCGGGAGGATCACGAGCAGTACTTC.

This clone was seen just once. The rearrangement joins TRBV4-2 to TRBJ2-3, with 12 bases lining up with TRBD2. The CDR3 totals 19 residues. J was trimmed by 5 bases and V by 0 bases; bases with no gene match: 12. Germline V lookup: CDR1 LGHNA, CDR2 YNFKEQ. Written as DNA, the CDR3 is TGTGCCAGCAGCCAAGATCTGACTAGCGGGAGCCCCCGGGTAGATACGCAGTATTTT. Translated, it gives CASSQDLTSGSPRVDTQYF.

This clone occurred once. The chain combines TRBV7-3 with TRBJ2-3, with 7 positions matching TRBD2. The CDR3 consists of 14 residues. CDR1 and CDR2 from the germline V gene are SGHTA and FQGTGA. V lost 5 bases, J lost 1 base, and 3 bases stayed unmatched. The CDR3 region has the DNA TGTGCCAGCAGCCCGGGACTACGCACAGATACGCAGTATTTT. Amino acid sequence: CASSPGLRTDTQYF. The full variable domain, rest sourced from reference TRBV7-3 and TRBJ2-3, is GAGVSQTPSNKVTEKGKYVELRCDPISGHTALYWYRQSLGQGPEFLIYFQGTGAADDSGLPNDRFFAVRPEGSVSTLKIQRTERGDSAVYLCASSPGLRTDTQYFGPGTRLTVL.

This sequence joins TRBV5-8 and TRBJ2-7; D uncertain. The CDR3 consists of 14 residues. From germline, CDR1 is SGHTS and CDR2 YDEGEE. Trimming left V 3 bases short and J 1 base short, with 11 bases between. The CDR3 bases are TGTGCCAGCAGCTCACCGGGTCAATCCTACGAGCAGTACTTC. Protein product: CASSSPGQSYEQYF.

This clone was recorded only once. The CDR3 nucleotides are TGCGCCAGCAGCGACAGGACGTACCAAGAGACCCAGTACTTC. Protein sequence: CASSDRTYQETQYF. The gene calls are TRBV10-2 and TRBJ2-5, with a weak D call TRBD1 (6 bases). V was trimmed by 6 bases and J by 0 bases, leaving 11 bases between them. Germline CDR1 and CDR2: WSHSY and SAAADI. CDR3 length equals 14 residues.

J is TRBJ2-5 and V is TRBV13, with TRBD1 matching over 8 bases. The germline gives CDR1 PRHDT, CDR2 FYEKMQ (reference sequence). With V trimmed by 2 bases and J by 4 bases, 6 bases remained unmatched. This CDR3 spans 15 amino acids. The CDR3 protein is CASSLQGQGRETQYF. The CDR3 DNA reads TGTGCCAGCAGCTTACAAGGACAGGGAAGAGAGACCCAGTACTTC.

This rearrangement joins TRBV18 to TRBJ1-2; tentatively, D is TRBD1 (6 bases). Germline CDR1 reads KGHSH; CDR2 reads LQKENI. Trimming took 2 bases from V and 8 from J, leaving 18 bases between them. The CDR3 is 15 amino acids. CDR3 residues: CASSPEVGRGQGYTF. The CDR3 DNA reads as TGTGCCAGCTCACCAGAGGTGGGCAGGGGACAAGGCTACACCTTC.

This chain joins TRBV28 and TRBJ1-1; D is undetermined. CDR1 and CDR2 (germline): MDHEN, SYDVKM. CDR3 length equals 14 residues. Trimming shortened V by 5 bases and J by 0 bases, and 10 bases separated the two germline ends. The CDR3 DNA is TGTGCCAGCAGTGCATGGCCCATGAACACTGAAGCTTTCTTT. It is translated as CASSAWPMNTEAFF. Full variable domain (remainder filled in from reference TRBV28 and TRBJ1-1): DVKVTQSSRYLVKRTGEKVFLECVQDMDHENMFWYRQDPGLGLRLIYFSYDVKMKEKGDIPEGYSVSREKKERFSLILESASTNQTSMYLCASSAWPMNTEAFFGQGTRLTVV.

This chain connects TRBV11-2 to TRBJ2-3; 8 nucleotides line up with TRBD2. The germline gives CDR1 SGHAT, CDR2 FQNNGV. The CDR3 covers 15 residues. With 2 bases clipped from V and 3 bases from J, the junction kept 4 bases outside the gene matches. CDR3: CASSLNAGGTDTQYF. The CDR3 DNA reads as TGTGCCAGCAGCTTAAACGCGGGGGGAACAGATACGCAGTATTTT.

The V call is TRBV28, the J call TRBJ1-2; the D gene is possibly TRBD1 (5 bases). This CDR3 spans 14 amino acids. Germline V gene lookup returns CDR1 MDHEN and CDR2 SYDVKM. Trimming took 8 bases from V and 2 from J, leaving 15 bases between them. This CDR3 is CASSLEQVNYGYTF. In nucleotides, the CDR3 is TGTGCCAGCTCCCTGGAACAGGTGAACTATGGCTACACCTTC.

This chain uses TRBV13 with TRBJ2-4, with unresolved D. Germline V gene lookup returns CDR1 PRHDT and CDR2 FYEKMQ (reference sequence). V was trimmed by 1 base and J by 2 bases, leaving 9 bases between them. The CDR3 has 15 residues. The CDR3 DNA follows: TGTGCCAGCAGCTTAGCCGTAGCCTCCAAAAACATTCAGTACTTC. Translated, it gives CASSLAVASKNIQYF. The whole variable domain, remainder taken from reference TRBV13 and TRBJ2-4, is AAGVIQSPRHLIKEKRETATLKCYPIPRHDTVYWYQQGPGQDPQFLISFYEKMQSDKGSIPDRFSAQQFSDYHSELNMSSLELGDSALYFCASSLAVASKNIQYFGAGTRLSVL.

In its sample, this clone was seen a few times. The genes are TRBV27 and TRBJ1-1, with 10 bases matching TRBD1. With 7 bases clipped from V and 2 bases from J, the junction kept 10 bases outside the gene matches. CDR3 length: 16 residues. The V gene's germline CDR1 is MNHEY and CDR2 SMNVEV (reference sequence). CDR3: CASNSYGDRGNTEAFF. The CDR3 DNA reads as TGTGCCAGCAATAGTTACGGGGACAGGGGTAACACTGAAGCTTTCTTT.

Concerning this clone: The junction does not match germline at one end; this may be a read error. The gene calls are TRBV19 and TRBJ1-2; 8 bases fit TRBD1. CDR3 length: 11 residues. Per the germline V gene, CDR1 is LNHDA and CDR2 is SQIVND (reference sequence). CDR3 in DNA: TGTGCCAGTACCTACCTCCGGGACAGGCCATTC. Its translation: CASTYLRDRPF.

This chain connects TRBV5-1 to TRBJ2-2; D perhaps matches TRBD2 (5 bases). The CDR3 is 15 residues long. In germline, CDR1 is SGHRS, CDR2 YFSETQ. V gave up 2 bases and J gave up 3 bases, with 11 bases separating them. The CDR3 sequence: CASSFGLRDTGELFF. The CDR3 DNA follows: TGCGCCAGCAGCTTCGGACTGAGAGACACCGGGGAGCTGTTTTTT.

The rearrangement uses TRBV9 and TRBJ1-1; D not certain. The germline gives CDR1 SGDLS, CDR2 YYNGEE. The V end lost 2 bases, the J end lost 1 base, and 9 bases lay between the germline ends. The CDR3 is 14 residues long. CDR3 loop: CASSVGISNTEAFF. CDR3 nucleotide sequence: TGTGCCAGCAGCGTCGGTATTTCGAACACTGAAGCTTTCTTT. Combining the CDR3 with reference TRBV9 and TRBJ1-1 gives the whole variable domain DSGVTQTPKHLITATGQRVTLRCSPRSGDLSVYWYQQSLDQGLQFLIQYYNGEERAKGNILERFSAQQFPDLHSELNLSSLELGDSALYFCASSVGISNTEAFFGQGTRLTVV.

This chain links TRBV28 with TRBJ1-2; 7 nucleotides align to TRBD1. Germline-derived CDR1 and CDR2 are MDHEN and SYDVKM. The CDR3 loop spans 15 amino acids. V was clipped by 6 bases and J by 2 bases; unmatched bases: 9. CDR3 nucleotides: TGTGCCAGCAGAAGTAAACAGGGGCGGAACTATGGCTACACCTTC. Translated: CASRSKQGRNYGYTF.

The gene calls are TRBV7-9 and TRBJ1-5; D not certain. The V gene's germline CDR1 is SEHNR and CDR2 FQNEAQ (reference sequence). There are 13 residues in the CDR3. Trimming pared 5 bases from V and 6 bases from J, leaving 11 bases between. DNA for the CDR3: TGTGCCAGCAGCCTAGGGAGCGGTCAGCCCCAGCATTTT. It encodes CASSLGSGQPQHF.